The present T cell receptor (beta chain) was sequenced within a study of cytomegalovirus exposure and HLA in healthy donors. The PCR ran on 60 Vbeta and 13 Jbeta primers. The data were produced by immunoSEQ multiplex PCR, yet TCRdb's version contains in-frame clones alone and is incomplete. This table has some 65,000 clones, 65% to 75% appearing once. Study-level findings and limits: When a later analysis compared HLA-associated TCR beta chains with equally common others, the HLA-associated chains turned out to be more clonally expanded and to have lower generation probabilities. The study labeled more than 150 TCR beta chains cytomegalovirus-associated. Later analysis demonstrated an association between a missense DCLRE1C variant and TCR beta V- and J-gene trimming.

CDR1 is SGHRS and CDR2 is YFSETQ in the germline V gene. V shed 1 base and J shed 2 bases, with 9 bases lying between them. This CDR3 comprises 14 residues. Healthy people donating bone marrow made up the donors. This clone was counted between two and nine times. Its antigen is not known. The sample taken for sequencing was PBMCs. This TCR was sampled from a man aged 50 or older in good health and CMV-seropositive. The V and J genes are TRBV5-1 and TRBJ2-5; D ambiguous. The CDR3 spells CASSLLGRQETQYF. The CDR3 DNA follows: TGCGCCAGCAGCTTGCTGGGCAGGCAAGAGACCCAGTACTTC.